These T cell receptor beta chains were read from a single sample in a study of Ad26.COV2.S vaccination and SARS-CoV-2 variants. Clones were read by immunoSEQ multiplex PCR, and TCRdb kept only the in-frame ones, dropping some. This sample yields more than 400,000 clones, of which over 80% are seen a single time; more than 1.5% belongs to the top ten. This specimen consisted of peripheral blood, obtained in a trial of Ad26.COV2.S vaccine versus placebo. These receptors were collected from a person aged 18-65 years who received the Ad26.COV2.S COVID-19 vaccine or a placebo. Both conserved end residues are part of each CDR3. The D gene is left open where the match is weak. Clone size is given for some rows only: seen once, a few or many times, or a class if the clone is expanded.

>-|TRBJ2-7|TRBD2|TRBV27
CASRPGLAGGNEQYF
TGTGCCAGCAGGCCCGGCCTAGCGGGGGGAAACGAGCAGTACTTC
>-|TRBJ1-1|-|TRBV9
CASSVAMGGAEAFF
TGTGCCAGCAGCGTAGCGATGGGAGGCGCTGAAGCTTTCTTT
>-|TRBJ1-5|-|TRBV19
CASTLGASQPQHF
TGTGCCAGTACTTTGGGGGCTTCTCAGCCCCAGCATTTT
>-|TRBJ1-5|-|TRBV27
CASSLGLRQPQHF
TGTGCCAGCAGTTTAGGTCTTCGTCAGCCCCAGCATTTT
>-|TRBJ1-1|-|TRBV4-3
CASSRGGSTEAFF
TGCGCCAGCAGCCGGGGGGGCAGCACTGAAGCTTTCTTT
>once|TRBJ2-3|-|TRBV30
CAWSVSQSLGDTQYF
TGTGCCTGGAGTGTAAGTCAATCCCTCGGAGATACGCAGTATTTT
>-|TRBJ2-5|TRBD1|TRBV27
CASSHVGQDLSWETQYF
TGTGCCAGCAGTCACGTGGGACAGGATCTATCGTGGGAGACCCAGTACTTC
>-|TRBJ1-3|-|TRBV4-3
CASSPRDLGNTIYF
TGCGCCAGCAGCCCACGGGACCTTGGAAACACCATATATTTT
>once|TRBJ2-5|-|TRBV10-2
CASSAQRDIQYF
TGCGCCAGCAGCGCTCAGAGGGACATACAGTACTTC
>-|TRBJ2-7|-|TRBV27
CASSLSTGTLIGGEQYF
TGTGCCAGCAGTTTATCAACCGGGACCTTGATTGGGGGCGAGCAGTACTTC
>few|TRBJ2-6|-|TRBV25-1
CASSGGAVVISGANVLTF
TGTGCCAGCAGTGGCGGTGCGGTTGTCATCTCTGGGGCCAACGTCCTGACTTTC
>-|TRBJ2-2|-|TRBV27
CASSLLAGELFF
TGTGCCAGCAGTTTACTAGCCGGGGAGCTGTTTTTT
>-|TRBJ2-7|-|TRBV27
CASSFTEAYEQYF
TGTGCCAGCAGTTTCACAGAGGCCTACGAGCAGTACTTC
>few|TRBJ1-2|TRBD1|TRBV19
CASSTDRGGYGYTF
TGTGCCAGTAGTACGGACAGGGGAGGGTATGGCTACACCTTC
>-|TRBJ2-3|TRBD2|TRBV6-5
CASSLAGFSTDTQYF
TGTGCCAGCAGCCTAGCGGGATTTAGCACAGATACGCAGTATTTT
>once|TRBJ2-5|TRBD1|TRBV6-2/TRBV6-3
CASSRQGIWETQYF
TGTGCCAGCAGCAGACAGGGTATCTGGGAGACCCAGTACTTC
>-|TRBJ2-3|TRBD1|TRBV6-5
CASSYGSGGDTQYF
TGTGCCAGCAGTTACGGATCAGGGGGAGATACGCAGTATTTT
>-|TRBJ2-7|-|TRBV15
CATSNVGVDRRFYYEQYF
TGTGCCACTTCGAACGTAGGGGTAGATCGTCGGTTTTACTACGAGCAGTACTTC
>-|TRBJ1-1|TRBD1|TRBV7-2
CASSLVPQGSKHTEAFF
TGTGCCAGCAGCTTAGTCCCACAGGGGTCAAAACACACTGAAGCTTTCTTT
>-|TRBJ2-2|-|TRBV5-1
CASSSGSLTPGELFF
TGCGCCAGCTCCAGCGGGTCCCTAACCCCCGGGGAGCTGTTTTTT
>-|TRBJ2-1|-|TRBV6-1
CASSEGAGVEQFF
TGTGCCAGCAGTGAAGGGGCAGGGGTGGAGCAGTTCTTC
>-|TRBJ1-4|TRBD1|TRBV6-5
CASSKGQLNEKLFF
TGTGCCAGCAGCAAGGGACAGCTGAATGAAAAACTGTTTTTT
>-|TRBJ2-1|TRBD2|TRBV24-1
CASWEVSGGVSHEQFF
TGTGCCTCATGGGAAGTTAGCGGGGGCGTTTCTCACGAGCAGTTCTTC
>-|TRBJ1-1|TRBD1|TRBV20-1
CSASRTGKAFF
TGCAGTGCTAGCAGGACAGGGAAAGCTTTCTTT
>-|TRBJ2-7|TRBD1|TRBV4-3
CASSPILRQGHGQYF
TGCGCCAGCAGCCCGATCCTGCGACAGGGGCACGGGCAGTACTTC
>-|TRBJ1-5|-|TRBV4-1
CASSQVILGVYSNQPQHF
TGCGCCAGCAGCCAAGTGATCTTGGGAGTATATAGCAATCAGCCCCAGCATTTT
>-|TRBJ2-7|-|TRBV6-5
CASSYRAGYYEQYF
TGTGCCAGCAGTTACCGGGCAGGTTACTACGAGCAGTACTTC
>-|TRBJ2-6|-|TRBV6-5
CASSHVDSGANVLTF
TGTGCCAGCTCTCACGTCGACTCTGGGGCCAACGTCCTGACTTTC
>-|TRBJ1-2|TRBD1|TRBV2
CASSVTGAGYTF
TGTGCCAGCAGCGTAACAGGGGCCGGCTACACCTTC
>-|TRBJ2-5|-|TRBV10-3
CAISYRVEETQYF
TGTGCCATCAGTTACAGGGTTGAAGAGACCCAGTACTTC
>once|TRBJ2-1|TRBD2|TRBV7-2
CASRKPLAGDYNEQFF
TGTGCCAGCAGAAAGCCCCTGGCGGGGGATTACAATGAGCAGTTCTTC
>-|TRBJ2-1|-|TRBV18
CASSPSTALSSYNEQFF
TGTGCCAGCTCACCATCCACTGCGTTGAGCTCCTACAATGAGCAGTTCTTC
>-|TRBJ1-3|-|TRBV5-6
CASSYGTDWGNTIYF
TGTGCCAGCAGCTACGGGACGGACTGGGGAAACACCATATATTTT
>once|TRBJ2-7|-|TRBV3-1/TRBV3-2
CASSQAAGTVEQYF
TGTGCCAGCAGCCAAGCGGCAGGGACGGTCGAGCAGTACTTC
>-|TRBJ2-4|-|TRBV19
CASSINPGLAKNIQYF
TGTGCCAGTAGTATAAACCCGGGGCTAGCCAAAAACATTCAGTACTTC
>-|TRBJ1-6|-|TRBV4-1
CASSQEGRGNSPLHF
TGCGCCAGCAGCCAAGAGGGACGGGGAAATTCACCCCTCCACTTT
>-|TRBJ1-1|-|TRBV2
CASSANSGSQAFF
TGTGCCAGCAGTGCGAATTCGGGCAGTCAAGCTTTCTTT
>-|TRBJ2-7|-|TRBV6-2/TRBV6-3
CASSFGTAEQYF
TGTGCCAGCAGTTTCGGTACGGCCGAGCAGTACTTC
>-|TRBJ1-6|-|TRBV7-2
CASSLGGVSPLHF
TGTGCCAGCAGCTTAGGGGGGGTGTCACCCCTCCACTTT
>-|TRBJ2-7|TRBD1|TRBV5-1
CASSLAGQGIHEQYF
TGCGCCAGCAGCTTGGCTGGACAGGGGATTCACGAGCAGTACTTC
>-|TRBJ1-5|-|TRBV23-1
CASREKVINQPQHF
TGCGCCAGCAGAGAAAAAGTGATCAATCAGCCCCAGCATTTT
>-|TRBJ2-1|-|TRBV14
CASSHDIGTFSSYNEQFF
TGTGCCAGCAGCCATGACATCGGGACCTTTAGCTCCTACAATGAGCAGTTCTTC
>-|TRBJ2-3|-|TRBV5-4
CASSFRQTSTDTQYF
TGTGCCAGCAGCTTCAGACAGACTAGCACAGATACGCAGTATTTT
>-|TRBJ2-5|-|TRBV7-7
CASSLGGGRETQYF
TGTGCCAGCAGCTTAGGAGGGGGGCGAGAGACCCAGTACTTC
>-|TRBJ2-5|-|TRBV18
CASSPRPRTVQETQYF
TGTGCCAGCTCACCACGGCCAAGGACAGTGCAAGAGACCCAGTACTTC
>-|TRBJ1-5|-|TRBV7-8
CASSLVQGTNQPQHF
TGTGCCAGCAGCTTAGTACAGGGTACGAATCAGCCCCAGCATTTT
>once|TRBJ1-4|-|TRBV5-1
CASSSLGDNEKLFF
TGCGCCAGCAGCTCGTTGGGAGATAATGAAAAACTGTTTTTT
>-|TRBJ1-6|-|TRBV2
CASNGRGNSPLHF
TGTGCCAGCAATGGGCGGGGAAATTCACCCCTCCACTTT
>once|TRBJ2-3|-|TRBV5-6
CASSFSETGITDTQYF
TGTGCCAGCAGCTTTTCCGAGACGGGGATCACAGATACGCAGTATTTT
>-|TRBJ1-2|TRBD1|TRBV4-3
CASSLTKLRGQGFGYTF
TGCGCCAGCAGCCTCACCAAACTAAGGGGACAGGGGTTTGGCTACACCTTC
>-|TRBJ1-5|-|TRBV6-5
CASSLDSWGNQPQHF
TGTGCCAGCAGTTTGGACAGTTGGGGGAATCAGCCCCAGCATTTT
>-|TRBJ2-1|TRBD2|TRBV6-5
CASRLAGTDNEQFF
TGTGCCAGCAGACTAGCGGGGACCGACAATGAGCAGTTCTTC
>-|TRBJ1-5|TRBD1|TRBV10-3
CAISERTGESQPQHF
TGTGCCATCAGTGAGCGTACAGGGGAATCTCAGCCCCAGCATTTT
>-|TRBJ2-1|TRBD1|TRBV5-1
CASSIRDRGMGYNEQFF
TGCGCCAGCAGCATACGGGACAGGGGAATGGGTTACAATGAGCAGTTCTTC
>-|TRBJ1-3|-|TRBV6-2/TRBV6-3
CASSGRGSGNTIYF
TGTGCCAGCAGTGGCAGGGGCTCTGGAAACACCATATATTTT